This T cell receptor (beta chain) stems from a study of cytomegalovirus exposure and HLA in healthy donors (dated by TCRdb to 2016 to 2017). As for the study more broadly: According to an earlier analysis of 587 of the donors, about 180 million T cells yielded 117 million unique TCR beta sequences and more than 250 Gb of sequence data. Roughly 300 gigabases of sequencing data and approximately 92 million unique TCR sequences made up an early release that covered over 550 HLA-typed donors. Of the roughly 430 genotyped donors, approximately 82% fell in the genetic ancestry cluster associated with self-reported Caucasian donors. The study was designed to test whether signatures of past pathogen exposure could be identified by cataloging public T cell receptors. Using immunosequencing, the study profiled T cell repertoires from fewer than 850 subjects and related those repertoires to cytomegalovirus serostatus. Along with the roughly 610-subject first cohort, a separate validation cohort of over a hundred different subjects was used. To predict cytomegalovirus infection status, the study brought together high-throughput TCR immunosequencing, statistical association of individual TCRs with disease status, and machine learning. To study patterns of TCR occurrence, a later analysis re-analyzed previously published TCR beta repertoires from just over 650 donors and added high-resolution HLA genotyping. Rather than drawing on any new phenotypic data, the later analysis identified candidate immune exposures from TCR beta sequences and the way those sequences occurred across donors. An earlier analysis of 587 of the donors used high-throughput TCR beta sequencing to judge whether each TCR beta V gene segment behaved as functional or pseudogenic. Alongside the repertoire data, information on donor age, sex, ethnicity and CMV serostatus was compiled. A later genetic analysis used genome-wide SNP genotypes for about 60% of the 666 donors, treating that subset as a discovery cohort. Every discovery cohort repertoire had been produced on one sequencing platform. Both class I and class II loci were covered by HLA typing, at four-digit resolution. Typing coverage differed by locus: A, B, C, DRB1 and DQB1 were typed in roughly 629-640 donors, DQA1 in approximately 520, DPA1 in around 600, and DPB1 in 400 to 480. Five DR-DQ haplotypes were treated as single units for association and clustering because of strong linkage in the cohort. Among around 400 genotyped donors of the cohort, an average of about 240,000 unique TCR beta nucleotide sequences were sequenced per donor, about a sixth of them non-productive. Results the study describes overall, beyond this receptor: When HLA alleles, especially DR and DQ, strongly co-occurred, attributing TCR associations to individual alleles was difficult. A later analysis found that TCR association rates varied across HLA loci, with DRB1 alleles showing the most associated TCRs and HLA-C alleles the fewest. A later analysis reported that several top co-occurrence clusters appeared linked to parvovirus B19, influenza, CMV and Epstein-Barr virus. Compared with the approximately 720-donor mean, donors in an Asian-associated ancestry cluster had fewer N-insertions in productive TCRs, according to a later genetic analysis. Specific HLA alleles were associated with over 15,000 TCR beta sequences at a false discovery rate of 0.05 in a later analysis. The study gave a list of 150 to 200 TCR beta chains associated with cytomegalovirus. A cluster of highly shared sequence variants was judged likely to represent a technical artifact of the sequencing pipeline. The cohort was sequenced for TCR beta chains only, and without alpha or paired-chain data the features that could be detected were limited. Linkage disequilibrium might explain the correlated functional status among segregating V segments, but an unknown experimental factor could not be excluded. Presence/absence analyses assumed roughly uniform sequencing depth across donors, an assumption that may not hold. In a later analysis, HLA-associated TCR beta chains showed more clonal expansion and lower generation probabilities than non-associated chains that were equally common. In both the original and validation cohorts, the classifier was reported to diagnose cytomegalovirus status with high specificity and sensitivity. In a later analysis, most CMV-associated TCR beta chains were found to appear HLA-restricted, with HLA associations seemingly driven largely by CMV exposure. Because some donors lacked HLA typing at each locus, the association tests relied only on the typed subset. A further reported finding was that TCR beta sequences accurately predicted the HLA-A and HLA-B alleles for most subjects in the first cohort. An association between a missense DCLRE1C variant and V-gene and J-gene trimming of TCR beta chains was found in a later genetic analysis and replicated in an independent cohort. The 87-base-pair reads could not distinguish some IMGT-functional V segments, including TRBV6-2 and TRBV6-3, so those segments were excluded. In an earlier analysis of fewer than 700 of the donors, most TCR beta V segments appeared in productive rearrangements about 87% or about 30% of the time, broadly matching IMGT annotations. It was suggested by the authors that the approach could potentially be generalized to other disease states and immunological phenotypes. A few of the identified cytomegalovirus-associated TCR beta chains were confirmed in vitro to be specific for cytomegalovirus antigens. Most TCR sequences were observed very rarely across donors, whereas some public TCRs were present in many individuals. CMV serostatus was the only immune exposure information available for the cohort. Seventeen rarely observed V segments, including chromosome 9 orphons, were excluded from the earlier analysis of almost 600 of the donors because counts were too low.

Libraries were constructed by the immunoSEQ multiplex PCR assay. For the multiplex PCR, a mixture combining 60 forward primers for TCR Vbeta segments and 13 reverse primers for TCR Jbeta segments was used. The CDR3 region of rearranged TCR beta genes was amplified from genomic DNA with a multiplex PCR assay. Amplified TCR beta libraries were sequenced as 87-base-pair reads on the Illumina HiSeq System. Turning to the authors' computational methods: In a later analysis, tens of millions of unique TCR beta chains were counted across the 500 to 700 repertoires, and roughly 11 million of these chains were shared by at least two donors. To remove PCR and sequencing errors, raw reads were error-corrected and collapsed into unique sequences using a nearest-neighbor algorithm that merged closely related sequences. To assign V, D and J gene segments, CDR3 sequences were aligned to IMGT reference sequences. Each retained sequence needed at least a six-nucleotide match to both a V gene segment and a J gene segment. A rearrangement counted as productive if the CDR3 had no stop codons and remained in frame with V and J, and every other rearrangement counted as non-productive. Following IMGT convention, CDR3 was defined as the stretch from the second conserved V-encoded cysteine up to the conserved J-encoded phenylalanine. Sequences without an unambiguous match to a single V gene segment were excluded from the earlier analysis of about 640 of the donors. An earlier analysis of a few hundred of the donors called V segments functional above 56.7% productive rearrangements and segregating when the between-donor standard deviation exceeded 5%. A statistical classification framework was built for diagnosing cytomegalovirus status from the catalog of TCR beta chain sequences. V and J gene assignment, in a later analysis, came from comparing TCR nucleotide sequences with IMGT/GENE-DB human TR gene sequences. Using the TCRdist pipeline, a later analysis assigned CDR3 sequences along with most-parsimonious VDJ recombination scenarios. In a later analysis, each TCR beta chain was defined by its CDR3 amino acid sequence together with its V-gene family, and reads without a unique V-gene family were excluded. In a later analysis, nearly 600 highly shared, low-generation-probability nucleotide sequences were removed to address suspected cross-contamination and a sequencing artifact. A later analysis calculated a clonal expansion index for each public chain from normalized within-repertoire ranks of inferred template counts. Generation probabilities in a later analysis came from a VDJ recombination model fitted to out-of-frame rearrangements, and those results were checked against IGoR. In a later analysis, hypergeometric tests were used to score TCR-TCR, TCR-HLA and TCR-CMV co-occurrence, with a repertoire-size bias correction applied to TCR pairs. To estimate false discovery rates, a later analysis permuted the HLA or CMV assignments 20 times. A later analysis grouped co-occurring TCRs with DBSCAN, adding TCRdist sequence similarity when clustering within HLA-allele-positive subsets. Repertoires with fewer than 30,000 or more than 120,000 public chains were left out of co-occurrence clustering, as were about 5 repertoires with anomalous nucleotide sharing. Drawn from immuneACCESS, this table holds only the in-frame rearrangements with V and J called that TCRdb kept. Clones are partly lost; checked studies trace under half to an unresolved V gene and leave the rest unexplained. D and trimming come from the DNA, and the V and J calls and clone size come from that table. The sample table records over 150,000 clones; over 60% of these occur just once. About 2.7% of the sample rests with the top ten.

The cohort comprised 666 healthy bone marrow donors. At the time of sampling, all cohort members were nominally healthy, though unrecorded immune exposures were likely present. The donor was CMV seronegative and was included in the group of 352 seronegative cohort members. Every donor gave a peripheral blood sample, and the peripheral blood mononuclear cells from that sample were used for TCR beta sequencing. Genomic DNA was extracted from the blood cell samples with the Qiagen DNeasy Blood Extraction Kit. Including the terminal cysteine and phenylalanine, the CDR3 comprises 14 residues. This entry keeps only the CDR3 DNA: 42 bases, framed from base 1. CDR1 LGHNA and CDR2 YSLEER were looked up in the germline V gene. V and J are trimmed by 4 bases and 3 bases, and the gene matches miss 4 bases of the junction. Notes on this clone: This receptor's antigen is unknown. Per-nucleotide qualities are absent, and no much larger clonotype sits a single base away.

Sequenced input: PBMCs. The clonotype was recovered from a woman in her twenties or thirties in good health and CMV-seronegative. The V and J genes are TRBV4-3 and TRBJ1-2; TRBD1 matches 8 bases in the middle. This receptor has the CDR3 CASSRDRTYYGYTF. The DNA sequence is as follows: TGCGCCAGCAGCCGGGACAGGACATACTATGGCTACACCTTC.